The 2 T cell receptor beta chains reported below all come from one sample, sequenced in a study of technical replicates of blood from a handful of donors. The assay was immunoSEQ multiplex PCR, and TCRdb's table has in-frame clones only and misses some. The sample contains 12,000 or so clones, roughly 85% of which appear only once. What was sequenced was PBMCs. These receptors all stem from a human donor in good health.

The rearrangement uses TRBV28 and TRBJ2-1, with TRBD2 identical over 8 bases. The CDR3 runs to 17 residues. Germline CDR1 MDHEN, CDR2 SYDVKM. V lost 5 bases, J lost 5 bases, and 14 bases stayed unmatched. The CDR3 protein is CASSLESGLVMHNEQFF. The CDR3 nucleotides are TGTGCCAGCAGTCTAGAGTCGGGACTAGTAATGCACAATGAGCAGTTCTTC.

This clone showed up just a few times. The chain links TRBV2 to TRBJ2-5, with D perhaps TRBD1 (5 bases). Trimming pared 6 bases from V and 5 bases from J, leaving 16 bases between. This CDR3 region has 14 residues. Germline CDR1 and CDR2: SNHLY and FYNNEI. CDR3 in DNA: TGTGCCAGCAGCCCGGGTCAGGGTGGGGAGACCCAGTACTTC. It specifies CASSPGQGGETQYF.